The clone carrying this TCR beta chain was seen a single time. What it binds is not known. The method was immunoSEQ multiplex PCR; TCRdb's version includes in-frame clones alone and lacks a portion of them. The data hold nearly 35,000 clones, with just over 90% observed a single time. This CDR3 is 15 amino acids long. Trimming removed 4 bases at V and 5 bases at J, with 12 bases between. Germline V lookup: CDR1 MDHEN, CDR2 SYDVKM. These data come from a study of T cells in tuberculosis. Each clinical donor contributed on average about 100,000 T cells from unsorted cryopreserved PBMC. Study-level points and caveats: Selection depended on which cryopreserved specimens were available.

Sequencing was carried out using PBMCs. The clonotype was recovered from a donor between 10 and 35 years old with latent tuberculosis or without tuberculosis infection. The chain carries TRBV28 and TRBJ1-6; a possible D gene is TRBD1 (5 bases). This chain's CDR3 is CASSSAGGHNSPLHF. CDR3 nucleotides: TGTGCCAGCAGTTCAGCCGGGGGACATAATTCACCCCTCCACTTT.